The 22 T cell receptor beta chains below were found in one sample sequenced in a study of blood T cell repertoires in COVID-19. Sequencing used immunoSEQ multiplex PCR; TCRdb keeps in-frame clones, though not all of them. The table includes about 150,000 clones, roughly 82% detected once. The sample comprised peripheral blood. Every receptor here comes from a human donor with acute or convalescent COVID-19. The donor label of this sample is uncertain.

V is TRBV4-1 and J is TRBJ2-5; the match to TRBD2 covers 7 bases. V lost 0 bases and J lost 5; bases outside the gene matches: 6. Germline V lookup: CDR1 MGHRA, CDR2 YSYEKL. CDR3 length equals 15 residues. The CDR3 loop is CASSQDGLAVETQYF. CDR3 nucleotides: TGCGCCAGCAGCCAAGATGGTCTAGCGGTTGAGACCCAGTACTTC.

CDR3 loop: CASSPDWLEETQYF. CDR3 in DNA: TGTGCCAGCTCTCCTGATTGGCTGGAAGAGACCCAGTACTTC. The chain links TRBV18 to TRBJ2-5, with D hard to call. The CDR3 is 14 residues long. Germline V gene data show CDR1 as KGHSH and CDR2 as LQKENI. V lost 6 bases, J lost 3 bases, and 14 bases lay in between.

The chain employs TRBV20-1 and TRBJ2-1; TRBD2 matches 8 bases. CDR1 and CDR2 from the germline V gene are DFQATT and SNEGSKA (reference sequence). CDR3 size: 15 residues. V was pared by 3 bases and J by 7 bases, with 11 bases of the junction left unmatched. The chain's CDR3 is CSASRGGGYENEQFF. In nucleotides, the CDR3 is TGCAGTGCTAGTCGGGGCGGGGGGTATGAAAATGAGCAGTTCTTC.

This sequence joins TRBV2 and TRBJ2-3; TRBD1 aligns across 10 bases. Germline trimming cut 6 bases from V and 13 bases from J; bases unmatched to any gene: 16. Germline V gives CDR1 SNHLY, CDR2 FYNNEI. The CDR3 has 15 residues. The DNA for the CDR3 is TGTGCCAGCAGGATCTTGACAGGGGGCCCCGGTCGGGAGTATTTT. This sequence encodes CASRILTGGPGREYF.

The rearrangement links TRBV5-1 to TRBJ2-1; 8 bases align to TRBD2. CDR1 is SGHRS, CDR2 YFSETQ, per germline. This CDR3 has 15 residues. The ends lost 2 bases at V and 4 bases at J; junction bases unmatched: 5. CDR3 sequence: CASSFGGAEYNEQFF. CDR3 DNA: TGCGCCAGCAGCTTCGGGGGGGCAGAGTACAATGAGCAGTTCTTC.

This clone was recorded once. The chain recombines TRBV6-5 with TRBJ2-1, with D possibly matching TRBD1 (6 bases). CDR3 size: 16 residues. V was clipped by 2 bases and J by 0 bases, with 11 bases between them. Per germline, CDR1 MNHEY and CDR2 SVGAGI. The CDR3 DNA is TGTGCCAGCAGTTACCTCGGACAGACCTCCTACAATGAGCAGTTCTTC. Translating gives CASSYLGQTSYNEQFF.

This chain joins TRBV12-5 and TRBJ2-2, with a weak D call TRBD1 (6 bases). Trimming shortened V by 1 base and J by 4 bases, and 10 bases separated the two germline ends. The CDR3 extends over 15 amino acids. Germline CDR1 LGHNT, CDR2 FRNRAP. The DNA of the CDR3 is TGTGCTAGTGGTTTGGGGTCAGGGGTCACCGGGGAGCTGTTTTTT. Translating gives CASGLGSGVTGELFF.

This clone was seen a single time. CDR3 loop: CASSLKVGPETQYF. The CDR3 nucleotides read TGCGCCAGCAGCTTGAAGGTGGGGCCAGAGACCCAGTACTTC. V and J are TRBV5-1 and TRBJ2-5; possible D gene TRBD1, 5 bases. Trimming removed 1 base at V and 4 bases at J, with 11 bases between. The CDR3 runs to 14 residues. Germline values: CDR1 SGHRS, CDR2 YFSETQ.

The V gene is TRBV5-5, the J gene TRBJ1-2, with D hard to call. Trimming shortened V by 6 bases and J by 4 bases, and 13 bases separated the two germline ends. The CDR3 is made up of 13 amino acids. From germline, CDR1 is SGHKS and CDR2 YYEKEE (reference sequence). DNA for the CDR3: TGTGCCAGCATCCCCCCAGGCCGCTATGGCTACACCTTC. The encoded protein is CASIPPGRYGYTF.

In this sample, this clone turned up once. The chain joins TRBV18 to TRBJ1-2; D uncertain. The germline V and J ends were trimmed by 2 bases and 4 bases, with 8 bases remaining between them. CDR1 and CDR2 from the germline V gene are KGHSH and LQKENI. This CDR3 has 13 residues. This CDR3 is CASSPGETYGYTF. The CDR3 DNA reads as TGTGCCAGCTCACCAGGGGAGACCTATGGCTACACCTTC.

The CDR3 spells CASSPSPEPGNTIYF. The CDR3 bases are TGTGCCAGCAGCCCTAGTCCGGAACCTGGAAACACCATATATTTT. This rearrangement joins TRBV7-2 to TRBJ1-3; D call uncertain. The CDR3 consists of 15 residues. V was shortened by 5 bases and J by 2 bases, with 13 bases between the two germline ends. Germline values: CDR1 SGHTA, CDR2 FQGNSA.

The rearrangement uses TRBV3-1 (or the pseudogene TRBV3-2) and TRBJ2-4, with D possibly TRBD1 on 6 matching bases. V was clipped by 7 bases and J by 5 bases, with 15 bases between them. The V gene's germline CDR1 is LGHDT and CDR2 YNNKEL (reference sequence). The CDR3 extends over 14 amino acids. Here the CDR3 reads CASNSPGAENIQYF. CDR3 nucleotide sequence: TGTGCCAGCAACTCCCCAGGGGCTGAAAACATTCAGTACTTC.

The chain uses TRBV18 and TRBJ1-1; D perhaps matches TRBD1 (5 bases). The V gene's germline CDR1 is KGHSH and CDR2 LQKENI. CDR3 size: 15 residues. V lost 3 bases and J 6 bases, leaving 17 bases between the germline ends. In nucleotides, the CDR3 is TGTGCCAGCTCACCGTGGGAGGGGAGAAGCTCTGAAGCTTTCTTT. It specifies CASSPWEGRSSEAFF.

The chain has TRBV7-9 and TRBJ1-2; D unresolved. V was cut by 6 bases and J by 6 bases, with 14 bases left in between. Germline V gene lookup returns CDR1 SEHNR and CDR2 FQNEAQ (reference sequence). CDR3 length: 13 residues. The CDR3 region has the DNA TGTGCCAGCAGGACTGGTTTGGCTGATGGCTACACCTTC. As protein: CASRTGLADGYTF. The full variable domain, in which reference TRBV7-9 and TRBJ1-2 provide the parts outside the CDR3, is DTGVSQNPRHKITKRGQNVTFRCDPISEHNRLYWYRQTLGQGPEFLTYFQNEAQLEKSRLLSDRFSAERPKGSFSTLEIQRTEQGDSAMYLCASRTGLADGYTFGSGTRLTVV.

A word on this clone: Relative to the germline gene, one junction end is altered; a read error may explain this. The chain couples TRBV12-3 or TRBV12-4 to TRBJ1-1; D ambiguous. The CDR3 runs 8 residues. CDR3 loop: CASSSSDW. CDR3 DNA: TGTGCCAGCAGTTCCTCTGACTGG.

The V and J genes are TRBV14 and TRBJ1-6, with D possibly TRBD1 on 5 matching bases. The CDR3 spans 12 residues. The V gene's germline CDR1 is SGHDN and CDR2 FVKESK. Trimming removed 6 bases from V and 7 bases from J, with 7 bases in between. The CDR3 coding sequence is TGTGCCAGCAGTCCAGGGAATTCACCCCTCCACTTT. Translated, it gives CASSPGNSPLHF.

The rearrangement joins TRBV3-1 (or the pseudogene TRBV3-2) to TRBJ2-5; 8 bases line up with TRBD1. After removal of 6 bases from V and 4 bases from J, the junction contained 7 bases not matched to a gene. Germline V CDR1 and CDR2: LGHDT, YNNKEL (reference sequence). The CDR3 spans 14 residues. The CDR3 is CASSRDRGIETQYF. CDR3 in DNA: TGTGCCAGCAGTCGAGACAGGGGTATAGAGACCCAGTACTTC.

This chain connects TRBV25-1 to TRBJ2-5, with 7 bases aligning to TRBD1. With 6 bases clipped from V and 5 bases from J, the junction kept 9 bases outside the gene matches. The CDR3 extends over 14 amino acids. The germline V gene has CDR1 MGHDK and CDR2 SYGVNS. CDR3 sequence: CASRETGSAETQYF. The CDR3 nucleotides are TGTGCCAGCAGGGAGACAGGGTCGGCGGAGACCCAGTACTTC.

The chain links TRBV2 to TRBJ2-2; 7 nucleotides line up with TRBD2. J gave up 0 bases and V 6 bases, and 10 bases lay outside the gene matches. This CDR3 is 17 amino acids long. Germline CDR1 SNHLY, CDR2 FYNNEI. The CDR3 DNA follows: TGTGCCAGCAGCATACCCCGGGGGGTCGCGAACACCGGGGAGCTGTTTTTT. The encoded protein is CASSIPRGVANTGELFF.

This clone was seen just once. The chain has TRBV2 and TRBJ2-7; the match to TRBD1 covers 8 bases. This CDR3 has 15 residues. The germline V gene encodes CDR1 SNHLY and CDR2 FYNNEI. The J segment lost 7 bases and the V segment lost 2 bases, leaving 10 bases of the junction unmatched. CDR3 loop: CASSEWGQAGREQYF. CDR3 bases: TGTGCCAGCAGTGAATGGGGACAGGCGGGGAGGGAGCAGTACTTC.

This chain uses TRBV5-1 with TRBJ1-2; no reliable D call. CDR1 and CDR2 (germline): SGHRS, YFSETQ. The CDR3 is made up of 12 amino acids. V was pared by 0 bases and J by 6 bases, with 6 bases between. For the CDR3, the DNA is TGCGCCAGCAGCTTGGGACGGGATGGCTACACCTTC. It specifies CASSLGRDGYTF.

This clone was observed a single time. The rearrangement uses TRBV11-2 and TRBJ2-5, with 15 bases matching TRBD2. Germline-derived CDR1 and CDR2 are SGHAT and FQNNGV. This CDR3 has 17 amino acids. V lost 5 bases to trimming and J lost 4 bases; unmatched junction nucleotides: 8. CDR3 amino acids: CASSPSWGLAGGETQYF. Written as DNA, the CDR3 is TGTGCCAGCAGCCCATCGTGGGGACTAGCGGGGGGAGAGACCCAGTACTTC.